The entry below describes one T cell receptor (beta chain). This entry belongs to a study of T cell changes during pregnancy in multiple sclerosis. CDR3 length: 16 amino acids. V trimming: 8 bases; J trimming: 5 bases; junction bases outside the gene matches: 15. Per the germline V gene, CDR1 is MNHEY and CDR2 is SMNVEV (reference sequence). Sequencing was performed with immunoSEQ multiplex PCR; in TCRdb, only in-frame clones are kept and a portion is missing. The repertoire includes 38,000 or so clones, 94% of them detected once, and about 0.39% sits in the top ten. The TCR comes from a female donor with multiple sclerosis, enrolled in a pregnancy study. The chain carries TRBV27 and TRBJ2-1; 7 positions match TRBD1. The sequencing used CD4+ T cells from peripheral blood mononuclear cells, collected in the second trimester of pregnancy. The CDR3: CASADRVVEGNNEQFF. CDR3 DNA: TGTGCCAGCGCTGACAGGGTAGTTGAGGGAAACAATGAGCAGTTCTTC.